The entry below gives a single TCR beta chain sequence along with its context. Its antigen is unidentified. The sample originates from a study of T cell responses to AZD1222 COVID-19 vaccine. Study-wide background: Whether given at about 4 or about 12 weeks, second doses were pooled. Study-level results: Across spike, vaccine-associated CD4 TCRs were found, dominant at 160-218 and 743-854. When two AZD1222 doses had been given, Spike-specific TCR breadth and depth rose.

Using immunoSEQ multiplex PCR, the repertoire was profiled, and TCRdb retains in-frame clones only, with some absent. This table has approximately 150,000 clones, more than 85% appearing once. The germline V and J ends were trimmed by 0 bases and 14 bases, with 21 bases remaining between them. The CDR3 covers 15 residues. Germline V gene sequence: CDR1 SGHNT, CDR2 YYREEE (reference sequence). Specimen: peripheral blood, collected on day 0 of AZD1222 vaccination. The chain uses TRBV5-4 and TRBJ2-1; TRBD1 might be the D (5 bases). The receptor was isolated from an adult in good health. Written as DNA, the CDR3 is TGTGCCAGCAGCTTGGCCTTTACCCCCCAGGGAATCAAGTTCTTC. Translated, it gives CASSLAFTPQGIKFF.